What follows are 11 T cell receptor beta chains derived from one specimen sequenced in a study of shared clonotypes between healthy human individuals (dated by TCRdb to about 2020). The library was made by the immunoSEQ multiplex PCR assay. Drawn from immuneACCESS, this table holds only the in-frame rearrangements with V and J called that TCRdb kept. Clones are partly lost; checked studies trace under half to an unresolved V gene and leave the rest unexplained. The sample has about 820,000 clones on record, around 92% of them singletons. The ten largest clonotypes hold more than 20% of the sample. CD8 naive samples consisted of CD45RO-negative cells that were positively selected for CCR7, yielding a CD45RA+CCR7+ population without TemRA cells. The specimen sequenced was naive CD8+ T cells sorted from blood. This specimen's cell subset or site label, interpreted: CD45RA+CCR7+. These receptors all stem from a man aged 25-40 years in good health.

The chain recombines TRBV27 with TRBJ2-3; D may be TRBD2 (6 bases). Germline CDR1 MNHEY, CDR2 SMNVEV (reference sequence). The V end lost 7 bases, the J end lost 2 bases, and 13 bases lay between the germline ends. The CDR3 covers 14 residues. The CDR3 is CASKQRAYTDTQYF. The DNA of the CDR3 is TGTGCCAGCAAACAGCGGGCCTACACAGATACGCAGTATTTT.

CDR3 in amino acids: CASSQERTGVFLYEQYF. CDR3 sequence (DNA): TGCGCCAGCAGCCAAGAAAGAACGGGAGTATTTTTATACGAGCAGTACTTC. V and J are TRBV4-1 and TRBJ2-7; possibly TRBD2 for D (6 bases). Deletions cut 0 bases from V and 4 bases from J, with 19 bases between. CDR3 length: 17 amino acids. CDR1 and CDR2 (germline): MGHRA, YSYEKL.

This chain uses TRBV5-5 with TRBJ2-7; 7 bases map to TRBD2. The CDR3 length is 15 residues. Trimming took 1 base from V and 2 from J; bases not matched to a gene: 6. CDR1 and CDR2 (germline): SGHKS, YYEKEE (reference sequence). CDR3 bases: TGTGCCAGCAGCTTGTGGGCGGGAGCCACCTACGAGCAGTACTTC. This encodes CASSLWAGATYEQYF.

CDR3 bases: TGTGCCGTATGGGGGAAGAGAACCCAGTACTTC. Translation gives CAVWGKRTQYF. V and J are TRBV27 and TRBJ2-5; D assignment may be TRBD1 or TRBD2 (5 bases each). The V and J ends lost 11 bases and 8 bases respectively, with 15 bases between them. The germline CDR1 and CDR2 sequences are MNHEY and SMNVEV (reference sequence). There are 11 residues in the CDR3.

The chain couples TRBV28 to TRBJ2-1; D remains ambiguous. Trimming took off 6 bases at V and 8 bases at J, with 8 bases between the two ends. This CDR3 comprises 11 residues. CDR1 MDHEN and CDR2 SYDVKM come from the germline V gene. CDR3 protein: CASSNFYEQFF. In nucleotides, the CDR3 is TGTGCCAGCAGCAATTTCTATGAGCAGTTCTTC.

The rearrangement joins TRBV7-9 to TRBJ2-7; 9 bases map to TRBD2. Losses at the gene ends were 1 base for V and 4 bases for J; bases not matched to a gene: 8. This CDR3 has 16 residues. CDR1 and CDR2 (germline): SEHNR, FQNEAQ (reference sequence). The chain's CDR3 is CASSLVEAGGRYEQYF. The CDR3 DNA reads as TGTGCCAGCAGCTTAGTAGAGGCGGGAGGGCGGTACGAGCAGTACTTC. The complete variable domain, with remaining parts taken from reference TRBV7-9 and TRBJ2-7, reads DTGVSQNPRHKITKRGQNVTFRCDPISEHNRLYWYRQTLGQGPEFLTYFQNEAQLEKSRLLSDRFSAERPKGSFSTLEIQRTEQGDSAMYLCASSLVEAGGRYEQYFGPGTRLTVT.

Worth noting for this clone: The sample has other DNA sequences that encode this CDR3 too. V and J are TRBV11-3 and TRBJ2-7; D may be TRBD2 (5 bases). CDR1 SGHNT and CDR2 YENEEA come from the germline V gene. Trimming cost V 4 bases and J 0 bases, with 7 bases left between them. This CDR3 region has 13 residues. CDR3 nucleotide sequence: TGTGCCAGCAGCTCGGGGAGCTCCTACGAGCAGTACTTC. Translated, it gives CASSSGSSYEQYF.

This chain joins TRBV5-8 and TRBJ2-7; perhaps TRBD2 as D (6 bases). This CDR3 has 14 amino acids. CDR1 is SGHTS, CDR2 YDEGEE, per germline. Trimming shortened V by 1 base and J by 2 bases, and 10 bases separated the two germline ends. CDR3 protein: CASSLISGPYEQYF. CDR3 DNA: TGTGCCAGCAGCTTGATCAGCGGGCCCTACGAGCAGTACTTC.

V usage is TRBV7-9 and J usage is TRBJ2-3, with no clear D. The V and J ends lost 5 bases and 3 bases respectively, with 6 bases between them. Germline loops: CDR1 SEHNR, CDR2 FQNEAQ (reference sequence). The CDR3 spans 12 residues. CDR3 loop: CASSTRTDTQYF. CDR3 sequence (DNA): TGTGCCAGCAGCACTCGTACAGATACGCAGTATTTT.

This clone came up a few times. The gene calls are TRBV4-1 and TRBJ1-5; D gene uncertain. CDR1 is MGHRA, CDR2 YSYEKL, per germline. The CDR3 loop spans 13 amino acids. V gave up 6 bases and J gave up 4 bases, with 10 bases separating them. Written as DNA, the CDR3 is TGCGCCAGCAGTTTAGGACGGAATCAGCCCCAGCATTTT. This gives the protein CASSLGRNQPQHF.

This chain joins TRBV7-3 and TRBJ1-2; no firm D call. The CDR3 totals 13 residues. V shed 2 bases and J shed 4 bases, with 8 bases lying between them. The germline gives CDR1 SGHTA, CDR2 FQGTGA. The CDR3 sequence is CASSLGPAYGYTF. CDR3 nucleotide sequence: TGTGCCAGCAGCTTAGGGCCAGCCTATGGCTACACCTTC.